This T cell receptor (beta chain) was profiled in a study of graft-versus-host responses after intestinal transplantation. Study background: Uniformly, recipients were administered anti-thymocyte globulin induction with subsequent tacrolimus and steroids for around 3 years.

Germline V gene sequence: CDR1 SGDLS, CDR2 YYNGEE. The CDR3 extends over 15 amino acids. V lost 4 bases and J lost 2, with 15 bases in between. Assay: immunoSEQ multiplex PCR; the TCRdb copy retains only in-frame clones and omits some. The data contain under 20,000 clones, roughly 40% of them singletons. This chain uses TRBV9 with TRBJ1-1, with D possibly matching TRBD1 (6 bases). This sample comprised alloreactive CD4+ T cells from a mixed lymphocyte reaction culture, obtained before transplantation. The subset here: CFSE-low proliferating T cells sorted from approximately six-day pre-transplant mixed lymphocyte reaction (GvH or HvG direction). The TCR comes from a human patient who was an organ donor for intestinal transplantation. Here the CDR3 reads CASSPRGGTNTEAFF. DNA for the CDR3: TGTGCCAGCAGCCCCAGAGGGGGGACTAACACTGAAGCTTTCTTT.